This TCR beta chain was captured in a study of T cell repertoires in ileal Crohn's disease. The overall study: About half received postoperative treatment, about a dozen with thiopurines and approximately 19 anti-TNF. The study's findings and limits: Clonal expansions were more frequent in active smokers than non-smokers at surgery. Mucosal expansions were suggested to be mainly CD8 T cells.

Time point defined: neoterminal ileum biopsy at postoperative endoscopy, about 6 months after surgery. As concerns this clone: Its antigen is unknown.

This CDR3 is built from 17 residues. Germline V gene lookup returns CDR1 SGHNT and CDR2 YENEEA. V was trimmed by 6 bases and J by 3 bases, leaving 23 bases between them. Assay used: immunoSEQ multiplex PCR; TCRdb lists only in-frame clones, some missing. The sample has about 9,400 clones, roughly 80% seen once. The clonotype was recovered from an adult with Crohn's disease. This rearrangement joins TRBV11-3 to TRBJ1-2; the D gene is possibly TRBD1 (5 bases). Sequenced material: ileal tissue. In nucleotides, the CDR3 is TGTGCCAGCAGGCTCTTACCGGACAACAAGCCGGACTATGGCTACACCTTC. The encoded protein is CASRLLPDNKPDYGYTF.